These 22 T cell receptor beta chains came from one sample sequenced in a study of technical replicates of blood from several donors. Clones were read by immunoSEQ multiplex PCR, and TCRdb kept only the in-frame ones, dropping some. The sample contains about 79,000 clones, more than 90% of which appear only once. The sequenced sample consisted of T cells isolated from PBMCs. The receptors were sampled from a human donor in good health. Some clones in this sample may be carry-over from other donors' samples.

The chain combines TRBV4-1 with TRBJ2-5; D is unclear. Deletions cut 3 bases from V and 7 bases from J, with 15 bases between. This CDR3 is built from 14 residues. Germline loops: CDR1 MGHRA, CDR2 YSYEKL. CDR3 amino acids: CASSQGLTDGTQYF. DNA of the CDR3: TGCGCCAGCAGCCAGGGTCTAACAGACGGGACCCAGTACTTC.

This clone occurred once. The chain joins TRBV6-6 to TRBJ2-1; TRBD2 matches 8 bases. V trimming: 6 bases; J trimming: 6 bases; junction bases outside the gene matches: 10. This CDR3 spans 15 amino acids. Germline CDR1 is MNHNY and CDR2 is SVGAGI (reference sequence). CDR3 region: CASSLNSGGTNEQFF. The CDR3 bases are TGTGCCAGCAGCCTCAACAGCGGGGGAACCAATGAGCAGTTCTTC.

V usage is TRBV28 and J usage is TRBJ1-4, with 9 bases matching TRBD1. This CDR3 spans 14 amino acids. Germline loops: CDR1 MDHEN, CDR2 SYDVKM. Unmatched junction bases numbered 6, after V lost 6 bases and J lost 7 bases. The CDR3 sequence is CASRQQGALEKLFF. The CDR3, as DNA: TGTGCCAGCAGACAACAGGGGGCGCTTGAAAAACTGTTTTTT.

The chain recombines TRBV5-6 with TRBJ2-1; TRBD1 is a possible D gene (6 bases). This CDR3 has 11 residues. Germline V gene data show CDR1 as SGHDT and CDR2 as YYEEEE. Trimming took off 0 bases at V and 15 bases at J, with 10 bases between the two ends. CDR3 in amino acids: CASSLGQAVFF. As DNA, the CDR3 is TGTGCCAGCAGCTTGGGACAGGCTGTGTTCTTC. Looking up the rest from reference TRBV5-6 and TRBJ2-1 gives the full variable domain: DAGVTQSPTHLIKTRGQQVTLRCSPKSGHDTVSWYQQALGQGPQFIFQYYEEEERQRGNFPDRFSGHQFPNYSSELNVNALLLGDSALYLCASSLGQAVFFGPGTRLTVL.

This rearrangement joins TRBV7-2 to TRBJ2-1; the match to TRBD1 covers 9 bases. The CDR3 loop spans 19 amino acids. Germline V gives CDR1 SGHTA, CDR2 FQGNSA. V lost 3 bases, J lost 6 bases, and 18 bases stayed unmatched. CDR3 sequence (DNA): TGTGCCAGCAGCTTGAAGGGACAGGGAGTTGGCAGAGTGATCAATGAGCAGTTCTTC. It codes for CASSLKGQGVGRVINEQFF.

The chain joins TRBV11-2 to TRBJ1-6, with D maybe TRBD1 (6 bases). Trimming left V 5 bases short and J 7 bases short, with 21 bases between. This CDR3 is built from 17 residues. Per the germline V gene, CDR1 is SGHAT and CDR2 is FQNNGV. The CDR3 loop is CASSAHLQGSKNSPLHF. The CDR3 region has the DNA TGTGCCAGCAGCGCCCATCTGCAGGGGAGTAAGAATTCACCCCTCCACTTT.

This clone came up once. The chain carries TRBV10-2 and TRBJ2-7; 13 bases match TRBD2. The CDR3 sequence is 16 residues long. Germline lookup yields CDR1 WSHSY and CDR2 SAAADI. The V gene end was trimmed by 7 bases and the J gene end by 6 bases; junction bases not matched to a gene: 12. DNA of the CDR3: TGCGCCAGCAAGGGAGGAACTAGCGGGAGGGCCTTCGAGCAGTACTTC. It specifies CASKGGTSGRAFEQYF.

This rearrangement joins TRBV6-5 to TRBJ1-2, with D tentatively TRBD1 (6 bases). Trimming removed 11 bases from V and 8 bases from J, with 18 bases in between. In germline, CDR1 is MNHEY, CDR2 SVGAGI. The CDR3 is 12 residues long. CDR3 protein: CACWGGADGYTF. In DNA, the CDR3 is TGTGCCTGCTGGGGGGGGGCGGACGGCTACACCTTC.

CDR3 amino acids: CAISETSGRNEQYF. The CDR3 DNA reads TGTGCCATCAGTGAAACTAGCGGGAGGAACGAGCAGTACTTC. This rearrangement joins TRBV10-3 to TRBJ2-7; 12 bases fit TRBD2. V shed 3 bases and J 5 bases; nucleotides not matched to a gene: 2. CDR3 length: 14 amino acids. The germline V gene encodes CDR1 ENHRY and CDR2 SYGVKD.

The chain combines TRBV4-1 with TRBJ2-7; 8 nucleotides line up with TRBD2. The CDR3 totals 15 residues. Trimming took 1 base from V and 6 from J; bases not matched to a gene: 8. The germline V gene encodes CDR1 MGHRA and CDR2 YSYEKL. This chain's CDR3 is CASSQAGLGTGEQYF. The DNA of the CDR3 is TGCGCCAGCAGCCAAGCGGGACTAGGAACGGGCGAGCAGTACTTC.

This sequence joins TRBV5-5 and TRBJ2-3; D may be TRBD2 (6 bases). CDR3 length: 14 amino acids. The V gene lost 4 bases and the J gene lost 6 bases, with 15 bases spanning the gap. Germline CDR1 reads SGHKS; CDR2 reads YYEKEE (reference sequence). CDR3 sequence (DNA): TGTGCCAGCAGCCAACTAGCCCGGGCGGATACGCAGTATTTT. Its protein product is CASSQLARADTQYF.

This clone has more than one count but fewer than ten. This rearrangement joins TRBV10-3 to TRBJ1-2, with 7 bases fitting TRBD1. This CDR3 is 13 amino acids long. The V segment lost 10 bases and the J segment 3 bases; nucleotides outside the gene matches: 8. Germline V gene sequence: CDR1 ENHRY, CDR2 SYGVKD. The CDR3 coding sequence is TGTGCCACCGGAACAGGGGACGACTATGGCTACACCTTC. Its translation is CATGTGDDYGYTF.

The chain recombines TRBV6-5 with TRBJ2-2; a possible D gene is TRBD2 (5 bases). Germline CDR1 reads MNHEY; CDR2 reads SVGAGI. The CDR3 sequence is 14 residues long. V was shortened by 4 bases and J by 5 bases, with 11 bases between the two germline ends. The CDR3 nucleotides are TGTGCCAGCAGTTTGGACGGGGAAACCGGGGAGCTGTTTTTT. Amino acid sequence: CASSLDGETGELFF.

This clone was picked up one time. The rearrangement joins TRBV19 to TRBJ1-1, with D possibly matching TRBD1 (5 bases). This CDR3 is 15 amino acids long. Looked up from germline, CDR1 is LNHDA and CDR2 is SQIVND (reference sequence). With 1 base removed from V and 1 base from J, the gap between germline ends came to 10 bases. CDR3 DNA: TGTGCCAGTAGTATAGGGGTAGGGGCGAACACTGAAGCTTTCTTT. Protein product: CASSIGVGANTEAFF.

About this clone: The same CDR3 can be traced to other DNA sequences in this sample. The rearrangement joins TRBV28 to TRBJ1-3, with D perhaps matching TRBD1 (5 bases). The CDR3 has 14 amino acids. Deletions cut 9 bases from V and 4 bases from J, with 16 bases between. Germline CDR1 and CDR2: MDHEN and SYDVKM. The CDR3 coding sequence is TGTGCCAGTAGTCAGGACACGGTAGGAAACACCATATATTTT. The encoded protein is CASSQDTVGNTIYF.

The CDR3 is CASSISRQETQYF. The CDR3 nucleotides are TGTGCCAGTAGTATAAGCCGGCAAGAGACCCAGTACTTC. J is TRBJ2-5 and V is TRBV19; D gene uncertain. The ends were cut back, 2 bases at V and 2 bases at J, with 6 bases in the middle. The CDR3 spans 13 residues. Germline V CDR1 and CDR2: LNHDA, SQIVND (reference sequence).

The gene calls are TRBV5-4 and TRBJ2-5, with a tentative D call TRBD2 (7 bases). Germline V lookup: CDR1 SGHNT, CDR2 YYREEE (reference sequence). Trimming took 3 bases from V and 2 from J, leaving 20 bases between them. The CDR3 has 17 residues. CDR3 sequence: CASSWEGRGLGQETQYF. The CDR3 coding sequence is TGTGCCAGCAGCTGGGAGGGTCGGGGGCTGGGGCAAGAGACCCAGTACTTC.

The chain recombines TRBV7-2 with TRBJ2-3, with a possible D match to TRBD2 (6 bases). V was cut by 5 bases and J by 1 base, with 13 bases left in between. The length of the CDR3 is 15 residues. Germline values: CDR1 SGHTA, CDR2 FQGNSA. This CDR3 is CASSLGSPGTDTQYF. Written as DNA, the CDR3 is TGTGCCAGCAGCCTCGGGAGTCCAGGCACAGATACGCAGTATTTT.

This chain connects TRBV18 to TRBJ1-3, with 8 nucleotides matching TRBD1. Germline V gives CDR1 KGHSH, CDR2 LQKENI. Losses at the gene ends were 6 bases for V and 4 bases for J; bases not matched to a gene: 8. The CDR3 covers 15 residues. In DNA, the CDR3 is TGTGCCAGCTCCGGACAGGGTACAGGAGGAAACACCATATATTTT. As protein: CASSGQGTGGNTIYF.

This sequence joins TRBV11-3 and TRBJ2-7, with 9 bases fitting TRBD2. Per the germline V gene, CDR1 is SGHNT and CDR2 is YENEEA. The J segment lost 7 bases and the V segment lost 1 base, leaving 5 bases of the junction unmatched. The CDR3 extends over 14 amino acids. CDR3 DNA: TGTGCCAGCAGCTTAGGAGGACTAGCGACTGAGCAGTACTTC. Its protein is CASSLGGLATEQYF. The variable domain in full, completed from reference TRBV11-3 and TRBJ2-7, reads EAGVVQSPRYKIIEKKQPVAFWCNPISGHNTLYWYLQNLGQGPELLIRYENEEAVDDSQLPKDRFSAERLKGVDSTLKIQPAELGDSAVYLCASSLGGLATEQYFGPGTRLTVT.

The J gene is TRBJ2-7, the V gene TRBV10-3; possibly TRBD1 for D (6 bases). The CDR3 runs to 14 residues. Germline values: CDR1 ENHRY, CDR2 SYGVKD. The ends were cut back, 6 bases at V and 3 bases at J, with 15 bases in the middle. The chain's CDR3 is CAIREQGPHYEQYF. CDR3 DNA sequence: TGTGCCATCAGGGAACAGGGACCTCACTACGAGCAGTACTTC.

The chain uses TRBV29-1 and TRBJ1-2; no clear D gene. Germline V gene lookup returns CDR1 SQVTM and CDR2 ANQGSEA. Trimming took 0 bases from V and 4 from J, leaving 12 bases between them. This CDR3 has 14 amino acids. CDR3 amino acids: CSVEDAGRGYGYTF. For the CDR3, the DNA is TGCAGCGTTGAAGATGCGGGTCGGGGCTATGGCTACACCTTC.